The subject of this entry is one T cell receptor (beta chain). One end of the junction varies from germline; a read error may be responsible. These data come from a study of blood T cell repertoires in COVID-19. Study information: The United States, Italy and Spain were the sources of the acute and convalescent COVID-19 samples. PBMCs, B-cell-depleted T cells, or T cells were the source of the cDNA or gDNA that made up the material.

Seattle's cohort entered during active infection and was followed longitudinally. This CDR3 is built from 17 residues. The germline gives CDR1 KGHDR, CDR2 SFDVKD. Authors' methods: Nucleated cell number was recorded as an estimate derived from reference gene primer amplification. Data came from immunoSEQ multiplex PCR; TCRdb stores just in-frame clones and leaves some out. For V, J and clone size, that table is used; D and trimming come from the DNA. This sample has 150,000 to 200,000 clones, with about four fifths found just once. The chain employs TRBV24-1 and TRBJ2-2; 8 nucleotides agree with TRBD2. This receptor was identified in a woman between 40 and 55 years old with COVID-19, enrolled during active disease. Material: peripheral blood. The CDR3 DNA reads as TGTGCCACCAGTGATCCTCCGGGACTAGAGAACTCCGGGGAGCTGTTTTTT. Its protein product is CATSDPPGLENSGELFF.